The clone carrying this T cell receptor beta chain was seen only a few times. As yet, its antigen is unknown. Primers used in a second PCR of roughly 6 to 12 cycles were a sample-barcoded 5' primer and a J-beta primer mix. TCRdb used MiXCR to reprocess the 5' RACE reads, holding one entry per CDR3 protein. The sample has a few hundred thousand distinct CDR3 sequences, approximately 52% seen once. The entry originates in a study of blood T cells in healthy people across ages. Across the whole study: About one barcoded TCR beta cDNA was captured per two T cells.

Study-wide findings and caveats: With naive T cell percentage, TCR beta diversity showed a strong correlation. TCR beta diversity, measured per million T cells, fell in a roughly linear way with age. Unsorted PBMC input precluded a conclusive naive versus antigen-experienced comparison.

CDR3 length: 14 amino acids. Per the germline V gene, CDR1 is SGHRS and CDR2 is YFSETQ. V lost 4 bases to trimming and J lost 3 bases, with 14 bases between them. The genes are TRBV5-1 and TRBJ2-7, with D possibly matching TRBD1 (6 bases). This receptor was taken from a man aged 60-69 years in good health. The sequenced sample consisted of blood. DNA for the CDR3: TGCGCCAGCAGCCCGGTCAGGGGTTACTACGAGCAGTACTTC. Translating gives CASSPVRGYYEQYF.